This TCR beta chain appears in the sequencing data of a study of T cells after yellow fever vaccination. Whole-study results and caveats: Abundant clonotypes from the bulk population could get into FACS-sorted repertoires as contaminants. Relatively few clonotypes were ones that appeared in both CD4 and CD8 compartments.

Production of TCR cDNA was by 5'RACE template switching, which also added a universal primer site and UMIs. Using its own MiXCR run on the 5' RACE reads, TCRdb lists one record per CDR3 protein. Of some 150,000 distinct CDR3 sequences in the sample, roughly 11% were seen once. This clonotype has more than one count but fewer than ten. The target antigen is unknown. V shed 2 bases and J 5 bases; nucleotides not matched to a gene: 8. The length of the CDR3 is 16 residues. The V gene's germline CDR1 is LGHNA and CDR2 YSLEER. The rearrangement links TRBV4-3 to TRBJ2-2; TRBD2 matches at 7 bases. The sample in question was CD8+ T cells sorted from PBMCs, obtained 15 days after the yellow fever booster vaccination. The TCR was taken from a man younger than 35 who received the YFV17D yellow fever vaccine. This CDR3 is CASSQWSGGGTGELFF. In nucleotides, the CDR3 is TGCGCCAGCAGCCAATGGTCCGGGGGAGGGACCGGGGAGCTGTTTTTT.